This T cell receptor beta chain appears in the sequencing data of a study of T cells in Graves' hyperthyroidism and ophthalmopathy. Study results and caveats: Most clonotypes expanded in thyroid above 0.001 were likewise present in blood. The model forecast ophthalmopathy, anticipating it by a median roughly 6 months before onset.

Diagnosis of hyperthyroidism was new in patients aged 18 to 65, and its duration was under 2 months. This sample holds PBMCs from roughly 10 ml fresh peripheral blood. There were TCR beta CDR3 regions amplified from RNA transcripts. HTBI primers were the set used in a first-round RT-PCR of the TCR CDR3. TCRdb reanalysed the multiplex PCR reads using MiXCR and keeps one entry per CDR3 protein. Among some 500,000 distinct CDR3 sequences listed, 14% were seen once. This clonotype occurred many times. Its matching antigen is unknown. The TCR originated in a woman younger than 35 with Graves' hyperthyroidism. Input material: blood.

In DNA form, the CDR3 reads TGTGCCACCAGTGATTCGCTCAGGGGTGGCTATGGCTACACCTTC. Amino acid sequence: CATSDSLRGGYGYTF. The rearrangement links TRBV24-1 to TRBJ1-2; D may be TRBD1 (6 bases). The CDR3 runs 15 residues. Germline V gene sequence: CDR1 KGHDR, CDR2 SFDVKD. Trimming removed 2 bases at V and 4 bases at J, with 13 bases between.